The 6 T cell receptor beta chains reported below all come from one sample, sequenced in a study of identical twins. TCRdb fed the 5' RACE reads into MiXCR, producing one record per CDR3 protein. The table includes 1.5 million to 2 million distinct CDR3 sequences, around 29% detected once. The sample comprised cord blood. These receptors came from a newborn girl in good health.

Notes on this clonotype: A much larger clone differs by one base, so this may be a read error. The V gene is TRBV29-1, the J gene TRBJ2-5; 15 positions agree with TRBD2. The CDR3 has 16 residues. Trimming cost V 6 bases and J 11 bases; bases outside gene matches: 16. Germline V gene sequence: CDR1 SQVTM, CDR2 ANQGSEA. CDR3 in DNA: TGCAGCGTGAGGACTAGCGGGAGGGAAGCCTACAATGAGCAGTACTTC. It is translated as CSVRTSGREAYNEQYF. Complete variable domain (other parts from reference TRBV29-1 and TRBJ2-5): SAVISQKPSRDICQRGTSLTIQCQVDSQVTMMFWYRQQPGQSLTLIATANQGSEATYESGFVIDKFPISRPNLTFSTLTVSNMSPEDSSIYLCSVRTSGREAYNEQYFGPGTRLLVL.

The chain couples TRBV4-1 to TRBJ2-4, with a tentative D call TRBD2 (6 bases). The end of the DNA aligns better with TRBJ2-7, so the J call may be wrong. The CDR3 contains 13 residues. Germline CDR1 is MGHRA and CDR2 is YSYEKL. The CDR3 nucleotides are TGCGCCAGCAGCCAAGATCCAGCGGGCGAGCAGTACTTC. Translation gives CASSQDPAGEQYF.

The CDR3 loop is CASSWTDRGPYGYTF. The CDR3 DNA reads TGTGCCAGCAGCTGGACGGACAGGGGGCCCTATGGCTACACCTTC. This chain uses TRBV7-2 with TRBJ1-2, with 11 bases fitting TRBD1. V lost 4 bases to trimming and J lost 4 bases; unmatched junction nucleotides: 5. The CDR3 consists of 15 residues. Germline CDR1 is SGHTA and CDR2 is FQGNSA. The variable domain in full, with the rest retrieved from reference TRBV7-2 and TRBJ1-2, is GAGVSQSPSNKVTEKGKDVELRCDPISGHTALYWYRQSLGQGLEFLIYFQGNSAPDKSGLPSDRFSAERTGGSVSTLTIQRTQQEDSAVYLCASSWTDRGPYGYTFGSGTRLTVV.

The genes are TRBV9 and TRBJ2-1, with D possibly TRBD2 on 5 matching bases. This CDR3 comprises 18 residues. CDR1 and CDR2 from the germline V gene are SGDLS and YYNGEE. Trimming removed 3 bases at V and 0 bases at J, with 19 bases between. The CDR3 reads CASSADYSRRSSYNEQFF. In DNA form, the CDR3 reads TGTGCCAGCAGCGCCGACTATAGCCGTCGTAGCTCCTACAATGAGCAGTTCTTC.

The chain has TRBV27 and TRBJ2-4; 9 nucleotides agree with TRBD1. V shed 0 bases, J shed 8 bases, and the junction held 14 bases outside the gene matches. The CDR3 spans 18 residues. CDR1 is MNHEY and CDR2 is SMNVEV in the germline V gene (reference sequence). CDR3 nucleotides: TGTGCCAGCAGTTTATCCCTGGGACAGGGTCAAATGGTGGACATTCAGTACTTC. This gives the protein CASSLSLGQGQMVDIQYF.

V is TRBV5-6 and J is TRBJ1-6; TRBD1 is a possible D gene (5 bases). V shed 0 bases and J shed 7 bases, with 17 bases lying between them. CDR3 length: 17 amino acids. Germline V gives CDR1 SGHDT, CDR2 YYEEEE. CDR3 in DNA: TGTGCCAGCAGCTTGGACTTCGGGGGTAAGGGGAATTCACCCCTCCACTTT. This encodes CASSLDFGGKGNSPLHF.